The rows below give T cell receptor beta chains drawn from one sample of a study of blood T cell repertoires in COVID-19. The assay was immunoSEQ multiplex PCR, and TCRdb's table has in-frame clones only and misses some. The repertoire consists of around 160,000 clones, with 84% occurring once and the leading ten covering 15% to 20%. Material for sequencing was peripheral blood. These receptors all come from an elderly woman with acute or convalescent COVID-19. The CDR3 runs from the conserved cysteine through the conserved F or W. A D gene is named only where the DNA matches it firmly. Size tells how often a clone was seen (once, few, many) or the class of an expanded clone, and some rows leave it out.

NA	TRBV11-2	TRBJ2-1	NA	CASSWRSTLVGDEQFF	TGTGCCAGCAGCTGGCGTAGTACCCTTGTCGGGGATGAGCAGTTCTTC
TRBD1	TRBV5-4	TRBJ1-3	NA	CASSSRDRDDTIYF	TGTGCCAGCAGCTCTAGGGACAGAGACGACACCATATATTTT
NA	TRBV5-1	TRBJ2-2	few	CASSFYGTGELFF	TGCGCCAGCAGCTTTTACGGGACCGGGGAGCTGTTTTTT
NA	TRBV27	TRBJ1-2	once	CASSSRYGYTF	TGTGCCAGCAGTTCCCGCTATGGCTACACCTTC
NA	TRBV15	TRBJ2-3	NA	CATSDNGGTDTQYF	TGTGCCACCAGTGATAACGGGGGCACAGATACGCAGTATTTT
NA	TRBV27	TRBJ2-1	NA	CASKPLLVNNEQFF	TGTGCCAGCAAACCCCTACTAGTTAACAATGAGCAGTTCTTC
TRBD1	TRBV3-1/TRBV3-2	TRBJ1-2	NA	CASSQGGQGYYGYTF	TGTGCCAGCAGCCAAGGCGGACAGGGATACTATGGCTACACCTTC
NA	TRBV11-2	TRBJ1-6	NA	CASSYVPLSPLHF	TGTGCCAGCAGCTATGTCCCCCTTTCACCCCTCCACTTT
NA	TRBV5-1	TRBJ2-7	NA	CASSLPQEPFSYEQYF	TGCGCCAGCAGCTTACCCCAGGAACCCTTCTCCTACGAGCAGTACTTC
NA	TRBV6-5	TRBJ1-1	once	CASSYSGENTEAFF	TGTGCCAGCAGTTACTCCGGGGAGAACACTGAAGCTTTCTTT